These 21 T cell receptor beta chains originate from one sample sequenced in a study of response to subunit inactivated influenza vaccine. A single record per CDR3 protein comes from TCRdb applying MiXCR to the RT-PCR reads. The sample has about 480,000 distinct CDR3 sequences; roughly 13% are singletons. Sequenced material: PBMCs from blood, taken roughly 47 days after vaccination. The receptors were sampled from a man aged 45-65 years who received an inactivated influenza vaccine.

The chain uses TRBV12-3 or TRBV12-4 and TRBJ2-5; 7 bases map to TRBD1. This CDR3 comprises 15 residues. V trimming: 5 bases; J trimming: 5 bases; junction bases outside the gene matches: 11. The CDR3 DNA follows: TGTGCCAGCAGTGCCTCGACAGGGTCGGGGGAGACCCAGTACTTC. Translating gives CASSASTGSGETQYF.

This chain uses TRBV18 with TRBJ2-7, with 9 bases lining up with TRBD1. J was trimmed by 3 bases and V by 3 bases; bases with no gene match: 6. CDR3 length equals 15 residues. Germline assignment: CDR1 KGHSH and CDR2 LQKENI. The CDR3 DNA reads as TGTGCCAGCTCACCGCCGGGACAGGGTGTCTACGAGCAGTACTTC. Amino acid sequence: CASSPPGQGVYEQYF.

The CDR3 here is CASSPPSTTYQETQYF. The CDR3 DNA reads as TGTGCCAGCTCACCACCGAGTACCACCTACCAAGAGACCCAGTACTTC. This chain connects TRBV18 to TRBJ2-5; D unresolved. The CDR3 has 16 amino acids. From germline, CDR1 is KGHSH and CDR2 LQKENI. V shed 0 bases and J shed 0 bases, with 11 bases lying between them.

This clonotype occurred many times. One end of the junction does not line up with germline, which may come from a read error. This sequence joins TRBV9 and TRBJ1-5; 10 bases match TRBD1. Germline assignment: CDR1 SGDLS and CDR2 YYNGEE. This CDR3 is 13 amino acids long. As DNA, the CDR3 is TGTGCCAGCAGCGATATACTGACAGGGGGCCTTACTTTT. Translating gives CASSDILTGGLTF. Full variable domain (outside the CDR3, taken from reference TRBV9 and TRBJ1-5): DSGVTQTPKHLITATGQRVTLRCSPRSGDLSVYWYQQSLDQGLQFLIQYYNGEERAKGNILERFSAQQFPDLHSELNLSSLELGDSALYFCASSDILTGGLTFGDGTRLSIL.

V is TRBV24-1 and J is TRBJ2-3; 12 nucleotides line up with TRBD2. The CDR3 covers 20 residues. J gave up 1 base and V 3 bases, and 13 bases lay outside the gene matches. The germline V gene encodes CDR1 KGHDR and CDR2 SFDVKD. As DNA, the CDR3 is TGTGCCACCAGTGATGCACTAGCGGGGGGCCCGGGGTCCCGCACAGATACGCAGTATTTT. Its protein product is CATSDALAGGPGSRTDTQYF.

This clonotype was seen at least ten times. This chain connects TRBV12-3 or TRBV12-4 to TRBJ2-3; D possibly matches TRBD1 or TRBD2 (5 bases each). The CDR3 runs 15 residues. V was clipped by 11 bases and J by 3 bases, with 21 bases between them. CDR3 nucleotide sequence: TGTGCCTCCAAGGGCCTGGGGGTTACAACAGATACGCAGTATTTT. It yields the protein CASKGLGVTTDTQYF.

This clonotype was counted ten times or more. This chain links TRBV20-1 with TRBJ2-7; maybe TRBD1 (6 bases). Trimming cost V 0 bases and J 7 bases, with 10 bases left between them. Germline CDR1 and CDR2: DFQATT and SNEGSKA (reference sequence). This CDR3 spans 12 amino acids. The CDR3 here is CSARDGGQEQYF. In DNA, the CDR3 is TGCAGTGCTAGAGATGGGGGCCAAGAGCAGTACTTC.

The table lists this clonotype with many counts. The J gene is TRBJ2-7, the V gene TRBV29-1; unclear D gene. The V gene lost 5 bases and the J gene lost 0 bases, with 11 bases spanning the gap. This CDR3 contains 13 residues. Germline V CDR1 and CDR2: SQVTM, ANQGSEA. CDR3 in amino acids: CSVLYPGSYEQYF. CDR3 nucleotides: TGCAGCGTTCTCTATCCAGGCTCCTACGAGCAGTACTTC.

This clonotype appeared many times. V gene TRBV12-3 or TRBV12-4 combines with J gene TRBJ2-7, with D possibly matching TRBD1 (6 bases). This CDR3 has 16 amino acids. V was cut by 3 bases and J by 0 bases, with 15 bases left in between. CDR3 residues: CASSFQSRGSSYEQYF. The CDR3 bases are TGTGCCAGCAGTTTCCAGAGCAGGGGAAGCTCCTACGAGCAGTACTTC.

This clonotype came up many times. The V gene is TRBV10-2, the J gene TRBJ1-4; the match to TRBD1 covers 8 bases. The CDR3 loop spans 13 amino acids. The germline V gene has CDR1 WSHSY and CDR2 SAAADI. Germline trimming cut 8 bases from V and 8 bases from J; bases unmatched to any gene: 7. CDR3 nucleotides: TGCGCCAGCGCGGGACAGGACGGGGAAAAACTGTTTTTT. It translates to CASAGQDGEKLFF.

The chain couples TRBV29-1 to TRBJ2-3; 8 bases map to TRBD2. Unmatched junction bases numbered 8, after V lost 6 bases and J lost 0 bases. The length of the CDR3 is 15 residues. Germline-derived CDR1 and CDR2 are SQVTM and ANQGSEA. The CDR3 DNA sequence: TGCAGCGTGGGGGTAGCGGGAACTAGCACAGATACGCAGTATTTT. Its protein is CSVGVAGTSTDTQYF.

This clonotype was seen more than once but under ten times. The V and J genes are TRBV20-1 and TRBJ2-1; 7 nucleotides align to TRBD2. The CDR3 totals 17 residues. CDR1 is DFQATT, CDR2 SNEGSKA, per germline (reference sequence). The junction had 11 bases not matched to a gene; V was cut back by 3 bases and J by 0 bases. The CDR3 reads CSARLPWSGASYNEQFF. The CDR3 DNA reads TGCAGTGCTAGGCTGCCCTGGAGCGGGGCCTCCTACAATGAGCAGTTCTTC.

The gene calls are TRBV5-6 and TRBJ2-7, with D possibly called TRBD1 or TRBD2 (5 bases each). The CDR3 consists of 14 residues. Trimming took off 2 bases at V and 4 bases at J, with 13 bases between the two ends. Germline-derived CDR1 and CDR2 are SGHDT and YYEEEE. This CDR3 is CASSLRGHRYEQYF. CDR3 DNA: TGTGCCAGCAGCTTACGGGGCCATAGATACGAGCAGTACTTC. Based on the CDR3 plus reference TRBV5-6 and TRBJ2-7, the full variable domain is DAGVTQSPTHLIKTRGQQVTLRCSPKSGHDTVSWYQQALGQGPQFIFQYYEEEERQRGNFPDRFSGHQFPNYSSELNVNALLLGDSALYLCASSLRGHRYEQYFGPGTRLTVT.

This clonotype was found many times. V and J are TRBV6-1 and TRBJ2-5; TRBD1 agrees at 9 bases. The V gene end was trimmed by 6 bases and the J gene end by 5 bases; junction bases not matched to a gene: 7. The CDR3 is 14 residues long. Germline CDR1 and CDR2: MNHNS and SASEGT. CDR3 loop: CASRRQGGLETQYF. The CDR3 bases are TGTGCCAGCAGACGACAGGGGGGTTTGGAGACCCAGTACTTC.

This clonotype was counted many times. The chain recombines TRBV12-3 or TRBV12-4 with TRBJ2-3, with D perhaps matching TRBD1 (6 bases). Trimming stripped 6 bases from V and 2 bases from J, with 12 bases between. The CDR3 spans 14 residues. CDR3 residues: CASSEDSNTDTQYF. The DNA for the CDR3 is TGTGCCAGCAGCGAGGACAGTAACACAGATACGCAGTATTTT.

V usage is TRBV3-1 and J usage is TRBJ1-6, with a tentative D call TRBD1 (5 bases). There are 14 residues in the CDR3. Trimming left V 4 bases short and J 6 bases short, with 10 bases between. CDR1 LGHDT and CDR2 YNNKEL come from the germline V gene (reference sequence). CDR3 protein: CASSRGRGNSPLHF. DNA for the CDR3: TGTGCCAGCAGCCGCGGGAGGGGTAATTCACCCCTCCACTTT. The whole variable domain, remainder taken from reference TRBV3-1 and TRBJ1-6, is DTAVSQTPKYLVTQMGNDKSIKCEQNLGHDTMYWYKQDSKKFLKIMFSYNNKELIINETVPNRFSPKSPDKAHLNLHINSLELGDSAVYFCASSRGRGNSPLHFGNGTRLTVT.

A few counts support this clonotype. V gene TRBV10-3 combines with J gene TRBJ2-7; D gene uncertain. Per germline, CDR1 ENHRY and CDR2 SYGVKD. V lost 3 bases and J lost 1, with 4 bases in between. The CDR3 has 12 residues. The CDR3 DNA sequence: TGTGCCATCAGTGATCGGTCCTACGAGCAGTACTTC. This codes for CAISDRSYEQYF.

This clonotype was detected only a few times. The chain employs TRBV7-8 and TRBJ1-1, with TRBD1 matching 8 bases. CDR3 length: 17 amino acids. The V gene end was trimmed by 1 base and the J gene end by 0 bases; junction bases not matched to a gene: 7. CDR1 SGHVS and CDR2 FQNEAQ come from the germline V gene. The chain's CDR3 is CASSLEQGDLMNTEAFF. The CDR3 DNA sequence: TGTGCCAGCAGCTTAGAACAGGGGGACCTCATGAACACTGAAGCTTTCTTT.

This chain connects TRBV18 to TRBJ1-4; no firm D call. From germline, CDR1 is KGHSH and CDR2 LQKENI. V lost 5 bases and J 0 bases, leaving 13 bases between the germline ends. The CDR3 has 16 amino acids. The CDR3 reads CASSTRAPATNEKLFF. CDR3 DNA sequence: TGTGCCAGCTCAACAAGGGCCCCTGCAACTAATGAAAAACTGTTTTTT.

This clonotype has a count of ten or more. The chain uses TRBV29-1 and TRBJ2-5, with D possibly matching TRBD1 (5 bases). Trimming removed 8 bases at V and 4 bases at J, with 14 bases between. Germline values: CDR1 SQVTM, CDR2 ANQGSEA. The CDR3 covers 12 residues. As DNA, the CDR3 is TGCAGCATTAGACAGAGCCCAGAGACCCAGTACTTC. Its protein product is CSIRQSPETQYF.

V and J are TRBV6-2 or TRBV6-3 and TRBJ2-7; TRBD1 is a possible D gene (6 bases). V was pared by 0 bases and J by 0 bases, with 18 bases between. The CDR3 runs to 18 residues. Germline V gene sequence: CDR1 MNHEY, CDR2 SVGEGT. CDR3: CASSYSAGQYSNSYEQYF. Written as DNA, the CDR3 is TGTGCCAGCAGTTACTCCGCCGGACAGTACTCAAACTCCTACGAGCAGTACTTC.